The T cell receptor (beta chain) under discussion was sequenced for a study of regulatory T cells in long-lasting Graves disease. This CDR3 has 17 residues. V gave up 4 bases and J gave up 2 bases, with 20 bases separating them. This clonotype appeared many times. The TCR beta library used iRepertoire HTBI primers with Arm-PCR amplification of CDR3. Via MiXCR, TCRdb re-called the multiplex PCR reads, giving one row per CDR3 protein. The sample lists 500,000 to 700,000 distinct CDR3 sequences; roughly 16% were seen once. Documented time point: newly diagnosed GD, antithyroid drugs for less than 3 months. The TCR library was made from RNA that had been extracted from PBMCs in TRIzol. Enrollment of patients was through an endocrinology department in Xi'an, China. These records were also assigned to another study, of T cells in Graves' hyperthyroidism and ophthalmopathy. That report adds: Blood samples included most of the expanded thyroid clonotypes exceeding 0.001.

The chain uses TRBV12-3 or TRBV12-4 and TRBJ1-2; TRBD1 is a possible D gene (6 bases). Sequenced material: peripheral blood mononuclear cells (PBMCs), taken at new diagnosis, from a patient treated with antithyroid drugs. The sequence came from a woman aged 25 to 45 with Graves disease. CDR3 sequence (DNA): TGTGCCAGCAGTTCCTATCCTTCCCGGGACAACAACTATGGCTACACCTTC. It specifies CASSSYPSRDNNYGYTF.